This is a list of T cell receptor beta chains from one sample in a study of shared clonotypes between healthy human individuals. TCRdb's copy holds only in-frame clones and misses some; the assay was immunoSEQ multiplex PCR. The sample has some 2 million clones, about 94% seen once. Sample: naive CD8+ T cells sorted from blood. These receptors originate from a man aged 18 to 30 in good health. Each CDR3 is given with its conserved first and last residue. Fields, in order: D gene, V gene, clone size, J gene, CDR3 DNA, CDR3 protein. The D gene is left open where the match is weak. Size is stated for part of the rows, as once, few or many counts, or as a class when the clone is expanded.

NA	TRBV10-3	NA	TRBJ1-2	TGTGCCATCAGTGAGTCAGGAGTATCCTATGGCTACACCTTC	CAISESGVSYGYTF
TRBD1	TRBV7-9	NA	TRBJ2-7	TGTGCCAGCAGCAGGACCGGGACAGGGGTCGACTTCCCCTACGAGCAGTACTTC	CASSRTGTGVDFPYEQYF
NA	TRBV4-1	once	TRBJ2-7	TGCGCCAGCATCGATACTAGTTCTGCCGAGCAGTACTTC	CASIDTSSAEQYF
TRBD1	TRBV5-6	NA	TRBJ2-7	TGTGCCAGCAGCTTAACAGGGGTTAACCACGAGCAGTACTTC	CASSLTGVNHEQYF
NA	TRBV18	NA	TRBJ2-7	TGTGCCAGCTCACCAAAATACTCCTACGAGCAGTACTTC	CASSPKYSYEQYF
TRBD2	TRBV27	NA	TRBJ2-1	TGTGCCAGCAGTTCCGGACTAGCGGCTCCCTACAATGAGCAGTTCTTC	CASSSGLAAPYNEQFF
TRBD2	TRBV10-2	NA	TRBJ2-1	TGCGCCAGCAGTGGGGGTAGCGGGAGTATCAATGAGCAGTTCTTC	CASSGGSGSINEQFF
NA	TRBV5-6	once	TRBJ2-3	TGTGCCAGCAGCGGGGACACCGGGGGAGCAGATACGCAGTATTTT	CASSGDTGGADTQYF
NA	TRBV6-5	NA	TRBJ2-2	TGTGCCAGCAGTTATGGGGGGTTCGGGGAGCTGTTTTTT	CASSYGGFGELFF
NA	TRBV6-1	NA	TRBJ1-6	TGTGCCAGCAGCGACAGGAGCTCCTATAATTCACCCCTCCACTTT	CASSDRSSYNSPLHF